This passage covers 3 T cell receptor beta chains from one sample sequenced in a study of blood T cell repertoires in COVID-19. The assay was immunoSEQ multiplex PCR, and TCRdb's table has in-frame clones only and misses some. The data hold fewer than 250,000 clones, with more than 65% observed a single time. Sequencing input: PBMCs or T cells enriched from blood (not recorded which). Receptors originate from a woman in her 50s with acute COVID-19.

The gene calls are TRBV28 and TRBJ1-6; D remains ambiguous. Germline CDR1 reads MDHEN; CDR2 reads SYDVKM. V was shortened by 5 bases and J by 7 bases, with 15 bases between the two germline ends. The CDR3 spans 15 residues. CDR3 coding DNA: TGTGCCAGCAGTCCCAGCGCGCTTGGGAATTCACCCCTCCACTTT. Translating it yields CASSPSALGNSPLHF.

J is TRBJ1-1 and V is TRBV14; D is undetermined. Germline-derived CDR1 and CDR2 are SGHDN and FVKESK. CDR3 size: 16 residues. With 4 bases removed from V and 2 bases from J, the gap between germline ends came to 17 bases. The CDR3 reads CASSPPDLGRNTEAFF. The CDR3 region has the DNA TGTGCCAGCAGCCCCCCGGATCTCGGGAGAAACACTGAAGCTTTCTTT.

V usage is TRBV11-2 and J usage is TRBJ2-5; D is possibly TRBD2 (6 bases). This CDR3 spans 14 amino acids. V lost 1 base, J lost 5 bases, and 11 bases lay in between. Germline values: CDR1 SGHAT, CDR2 FQNNGV. CDR3 nucleotides: TGTGCCAGCAGCTTAGTGGAGGGAGCGGAGACCCAGTACTTC. Translated, it gives CASSLVEGAETQYF.